This TCR beta chain was obtained from a study of CD8 T cells in Susac syndrome. Overall study findings and caveats: Regarding the TCR sequencing and HLA analysis, the study admitted that a relatively small number of individuals were involved.

With random hexamers, reverse transcription was performed on about 0.5 to 1 ug of RNA. It was immunoSEQ multiplex PCR that amplified TCR beta CDR3 across 54 Vbeta and 13 Jbeta. TCRdb reanalysed the immunoSEQ multiplex PCR reads using MiXCR and keeps one entry per CDR3 protein. The repertoire holds about 70,000 distinct CDR3 sequences, with nearly 96% as singletons. This CDR3 comprises 11 residues. The germline gives CDR1 MNHEY, CDR2 SVGAGI. V dropped 3 bases and J dropped 7 bases, with 4 bases sitting between them. Only a few counts were recorded for this clonotype. Antigen: not known. TCR beta was sequenced from blood CD8+ and CD4+ T cells. The multiple sclerosis control group comprised treatment-naive patients with stable or active relapsing-remitting disease.

The source of this sequence is a human donor with multiple sclerosis. The sample comprised CD4+ T cells from PBMCs. The chain combines TRBV6-5 with TRBJ2-1; D unresolved. As DNA, the CDR3 is TGTGCCAGCAGTTATCTGAATGAGCAGTTCTTC. Translating it yields CASSYLNEQFF.